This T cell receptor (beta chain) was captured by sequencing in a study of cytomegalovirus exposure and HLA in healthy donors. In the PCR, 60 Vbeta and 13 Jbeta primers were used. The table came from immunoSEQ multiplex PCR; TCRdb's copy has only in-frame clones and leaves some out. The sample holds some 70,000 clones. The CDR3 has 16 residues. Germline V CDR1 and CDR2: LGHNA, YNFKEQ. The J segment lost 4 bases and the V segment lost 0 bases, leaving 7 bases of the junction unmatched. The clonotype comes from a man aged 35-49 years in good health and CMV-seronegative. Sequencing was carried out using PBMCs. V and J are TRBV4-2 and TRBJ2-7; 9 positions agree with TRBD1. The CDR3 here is CASSQDPGTGYYEQYF. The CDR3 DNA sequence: TGTGCCAGCAGCCAAGACCCCGGGACAGGGTATTACGAGCAGTACTTC.